The sequence of this T cell receptor (beta chain) was determined in a study of cytomegalovirus exposure and HLA in healthy donors. Study-wide background: Among the 300 to 500 donors who were genotyped, approximately 84% fell in the genetic ancestry cluster that is associated with self-reported Caucasian donors.

Both 60 Vbeta primers and 13 Jbeta primers went into the PCR. Clones were read by immunoSEQ multiplex PCR, and TCRdb kept only the in-frame ones, dropping some. The sample has 60,000 to 65,000 clones, more than 60% seen once. Remarks on this clone: What it binds is unknown.

Notes on the study in general: Data from an earlier analysis indicated that most TCR beta V segments were productive either about 90% or about 30% of the time. One variant, a missense change in DCLRE1C, was linked in a later analysis to TCR beta V- and J-gene trimming.

V was cut by 7 bases and J by 1 base, with 16 bases left in between. The length of the CDR3 is 15 residues. Germline V gene sequence: CDR1 MNHNY, CDR2 SVGAGI (reference sequence). The origin of this receptor is a woman between 40 and 55 years old in good health and CMV-seropositive. Sequenced sample: PBMCs. This chain joins TRBV6-6 and TRBJ1-1, with D tentatively TRBD1 (6 bases). CDR3 DNA: TGTGCCAGCATCATACCGGGACAAACGAACACTGAAGCTTTCTTT. Its protein is CASIIPGQTNTEAFF.